Listed here are 30 T cell receptor beta chains from one sample, sequenced in a study of memory CD4+ T cells and cytomegalovirus serostatus. Single viable CD3+CD4+CD8-CD45RO+ cells were sorted as the memory CD4+ T cells. Measured with immunoSEQ multiplex PCR; TCRdb has only the in-frame clones, and not every one. The sample shows approximately 56,000 clones, roughly 82% of them seen only once. The sequencing sample was made of memory CD4+ T cells from blood. Receptors were obtained from an adult in good health and CMV-seronegative.

The chain uses TRBV7-2 and TRBJ1-2, with 7 bases that match TRBD1. The CDR3 covers 14 residues. Per the germline V gene, CDR1 is SGHTA and CDR2 is FQGNSA. V trimming: 1 base; J trimming: 3 bases; junction bases outside the gene matches: 2. CDR3 amino acids: CASSLGQGDYGYTF. The CDR3 bases are TGTGCCAGCAGCTTAGGACAGGGTGACTATGGCTACACCTTC.

The chain carries TRBV14 and TRBJ2-4; a weak D match, TRBD2 (6 bases). The CDR3 totals 14 residues. V was trimmed by 5 bases and J by 7 bases, leaving 15 bases between them. Germline values: CDR1 SGHDN, CDR2 FVKESK. CDR3 loop: CASSIMDRGNIQYF. In DNA form, the CDR3 reads TGTGCCAGCAGCATAATGGACCGGGGGAACATTCAGTACTTC.

The rearrangement joins TRBV7-9 to TRBJ1-1, with a possible D match to TRBD1 (6 bases). This CDR3 comprises 16 residues. V dropped 5 bases and J dropped 4 bases, with 20 bases sitting between them. CDR1 and CDR2 (germline): SEHNR, FQNEAQ (reference sequence). CDR3 sequence reads: CASSPGKGVVGTEAFF. The CDR3 bases are TGTGCCAGCAGCCCAGGGAAGGGGGTGGTGGGCACTGAAGCTTTCTTT.

Written as DNA, the CDR3 is TGTGCCAGCAGTTTATCACGGCAGGGAGTAGATACGCAGTATTTT. Translated: CASSLSRQGVDTQYF. This sequence joins TRBV28 and TRBJ2-3, with D perhaps assigned TRBD1 or TRBD2 (5 bases each). The CDR3 contains 15 residues. Trimming took off 1 base at V and 5 bases at J, with 13 bases between the two ends. In germline, CDR1 is MDHEN, CDR2 SYDVKM.

J is TRBJ2-7 and V is TRBV28; TRBD2 is a possible D gene (6 bases). The germline V gene has CDR1 MDHEN and CDR2 SYDVKM. CDR3 length: 15 residues. Deletions cut 10 bases from V and 3 bases from J, with 22 bases between. CDR3 bases: TGTGCCACCTCCGGTGCGAGCGGGTTCGGCTACGAGCAGTACTTC. It encodes CATSGASGFGYEQYF.

The chain recombines TRBV11-2 with TRBJ2-1; 7 nucleotides line up with TRBD1. The V and J ends lost 4 bases and 6 bases, in that order; junction bases with no gene match: 12. This CDR3 has 16 amino acids. CDR1 is SGHAT and CDR2 is FQNNGV in the germline V gene. The CDR3 coding sequence is TGTGCCAGCAGCTCCTCCCGGGGCAAGGGGGCCAATGAGCAGTTCTTC. Encoded protein: CASSSSRGKGANEQFF.

V gene TRBV14 combines with J gene TRBJ1-4, with 7 bases identical to TRBD1. Looked up from germline, CDR1 is SGHDN and CDR2 is FVKESK. There are 14 residues in the CDR3. J gave up 4 bases and V 4 bases, and 3 bases lay outside the gene matches. The CDR3 spells CASSLQGFNEKLFF. CDR3 DNA: TGTGCCAGCAGCCTACAGGGGTTTAATGAAAAACTGTTTTTT.

This rearrangement joins TRBV28 to TRBJ1-2; 10 bases are shared with TRBD1. The CDR3 sequence is 17 residues long. V shed 1 base and J 8 bases; nucleotides not matched to a gene: 13. The germline V gene has CDR1 MDHEN and CDR2 SYDVKM. In DNA form, the CDR3 reads TGTGCCAGCAGTTTATTGGGGGTCGGACAGGGGGGTTCGGGCTACACCTTC. Translation gives CASSLLGVGQGGSGYTF.

There are a few counts of this clone. This chain connects TRBV4-2 to TRBJ2-2, with 12 bases aligning to TRBD2. J lost 4 bases, V lost 0 bases, and 3 bases had no gene match. In germline, CDR1 is LGHNA, CDR2 YNFKEQ. The CDR3 is 17 amino acids. The CDR3 loop reads CASSQELAGGGTGELFF. The CDR3 bases are TGTGCCAGCAGCCAAGAACTAGCGGGGGGAGGCACCGGGGAGCTGTTTTTT.

The CDR3, as DNA: TGTGCCAGCAGCCAGCGCGGGAATAGGGGCACAGATACGCAGTATTTT. It specifies CASSQRGNRGTDTQYF. The gene calls are TRBV4-2 and TRBJ2-3; D may be TRBD2 (6 bases). V lost 3 bases and J 1 base, leaving 14 bases between the germline ends. The CDR3 runs 16 residues. Germline V gives CDR1 LGHNA, CDR2 YNFKEQ.

This chain joins TRBV14 and TRBJ1-6; D remains unclear. The CDR3 spans 13 residues. Germline assignment: CDR1 SGHDN and CDR2 FVKESK. V lost 0 bases and J 10 bases, leaving 7 bases between the germline ends. The CDR3 here is CASSQDSRSPLHF. CDR3 sequence (DNA): TGTGCCAGCAGCCAAGATTCCCGATCACCCCTCCACTTT.

CDR3 bases: TGTGCCAGCTCACAGGGGGCGTCGTATTCACCCCTCCACTTT. As protein: CASSQGASYSPLHF. V and J are TRBV18 and TRBJ1-6, with TRBD1 identical over 7 bases. The CDR3 has 14 amino acids. Germline V gene lookup returns CDR1 KGHSH and CDR2 LQKENI. J gave up 8 bases and V 4 bases, and 5 bases lay outside the gene matches.

This chain uses TRBV13 with TRBJ1-6, with D uncertain. The CDR3 is made up of 15 amino acids. Germline V CDR1 and CDR2: PRHDT, FYEKMQ (reference sequence). V was cut by 5 bases and J by 10 bases, with 18 bases left in between. CDR3 region: CASSRNRALHSPLHF. For the CDR3, the DNA is TGTGCCAGCAGCCGCAACCGGGCCTTGCACTCACCCCTCCACTTT.

This clone has only a few counts. The chain couples TRBV29-1 to TRBJ1-1, with D hard to call. This CDR3 spans 12 amino acids. The germline V and J ends were trimmed by 7 bases and 0 bases, with 9 bases remaining between them. Germline V CDR1 and CDR2: SQVTM, ANQGSEA. The CDR3 bases are TGCAGCGGAGGACGGTTGAACACTGAAGCTTTCTTT. Amino acid sequence: CSGGRLNTEAFF.

The chain couples TRBV5-1 to TRBJ2-1; possibly TRBD1 for D (6 bases). In germline, CDR1 is SGHRS, CDR2 YFSETQ. CDR3 size: 17 residues. Trimming removed 0 bases from V and 0 bases from J, with 13 bases in between. The CDR3 reads CASSLDGRGSSYNEQFF. The DNA for the CDR3 is TGCGCCAGCAGCTTGGACGGCAGGGGCAGCTCCTACAATGAGCAGTTCTTC.

This clone was counted a single time. The CDR3 here is CASSEGGGSVYGYTF. The CDR3 coding sequence is TGTGCCAGCAGTGAAGGGGGGGGCTCGGTCTATGGCTACACCTTC. The chain has TRBV6-1 and TRBJ1-2; tentative D call: TRBD1 (6 bases). The V and J ends lost 1 base and 4 bases respectively, with 13 bases between them. CDR3 length equals 15 residues. CDR1 MNHNS and CDR2 SASEGT come from the germline V gene.

The chain joins TRBV19 to TRBJ2-2, with D unresolved. The germline V gene encodes CDR1 LNHDA and CDR2 SQIVND (reference sequence). The CDR3 is 12 residues long. Trimming took 1 base from V and 7 from J, leaving 4 bases between them. The CDR3 nucleotides are TGTGCCAGTAGTATAGGCAGCGGGGAGCTGTTTTTT. Protein sequence: CASSIGSGELFF.

J is TRBJ2-3 and V is TRBV9, with 9 bases lining up with TRBD1. The CDR3 runs to 15 residues. Germline V gene lookup returns CDR1 SGDLS and CDR2 YYNGEE. The ends lost 2 bases at V and 0 bases at J; junction bases unmatched: 1. The CDR3 spells CASSVGQGSTDTQYF. The CDR3 nucleotides read TGTGCCAGCAGCGTGGGACAGGGCAGCACAGATACGCAGTATTTT.

This clone was recorded only once. V usage is TRBV2 and J usage is TRBJ2-5; no clear D. The V end lost 8 bases, the J end lost 5 bases, and 15 bases lay between the germline ends. Germline values: CDR1 SNHLY, CDR2 FYNNEI. The CDR3 has 13 amino acids. The CDR3 coding sequence is TGTGCCAGCTCGCGGCAGGCCCAGGAGACCCAGTACTTC. It specifies CASSRQAQETQYF.

V usage is TRBV11-2 and J usage is TRBJ1-5; D is unresolved. The V and J ends lost 2 bases and 2 bases respectively, with 7 bases between them. CDR3 size: 14 residues. Looked up from germline, CDR1 is SGHAT and CDR2 is FQNNGV. As DNA, the CDR3 is TGTGCCAGCAGCTTAAATTTGGGCAATCAGCCCCAGCATTTT. It is translated as CASSLNLGNQPQHF.

The chain carries TRBV4-2 and TRBJ2-1; D possibly corresponds to TRBD1 (5 bases). V was pared by 1 base and J by 6 bases, with 10 bases between. The CDR3 extends over 14 amino acids. Germline CDR1 and CDR2: LGHNA and YNFKEQ. CDR3 sequence reads: CASSQGQGSNEQFF. CDR3 coding DNA: TGTGCCAGCAGCCAAGGTCAGGGAAGCAATGAGCAGTTCTTC.

The V call is TRBV7-9, the J call TRBJ2-7; D not certain. The CDR3 totals 16 residues. Per germline, CDR1 SEHNR and CDR2 FQNEAQ (reference sequence). Trimming cost V 6 bases and J 2 bases, with 20 bases left between them. The CDR3 is CASSPPSRNFTYEQYF. DNA for the CDR3: TGTGCCAGCAGTCCCCCGAGCAGAAACTTTACCTACGAGCAGTACTTC.

V usage is TRBV19 and J usage is TRBJ2-3; the match to TRBD2 covers 10 bases. J was trimmed by 1 base and V by 0 bases; bases with no gene match: 13. From germline, CDR1 is LNHDA and CDR2 SQIVND (reference sequence). The CDR3 has 20 amino acids. The CDR3 sequence is CASSIDRWIAGGPGTDTQYF. CDR3 sequence (DNA): TGTGCCAGTAGTATAGATCGTTGGATAGCGGGGGGCCCCGGCACAGATACGCAGTATTTT.

The chain combines TRBV27 with TRBJ1-6, with D perhaps TRBD1 (5 bases). The CDR3 runs to 17 residues. The germline V gene encodes CDR1 MNHEY and CDR2 SMNVEV (reference sequence). V was shortened by 3 bases and J by 7 bases, with 19 bases between the two germline ends. The CDR3 nucleotides are TGTGCCAGCAGTTTCCTGACAGTCCGGGCGCGGAATTCACCCCTCCACTTT. Protein: CASSFLTVRARNSPLHF.

In this sample, this clone turned up once. This chain connects TRBV28 to TRBJ1-2; 9 bases are a match to TRBD1. V lost 6 bases, J lost 4 bases, and 3 bases stayed unmatched. This CDR3 has 13 residues. Looked up from germline, CDR1 is MDHEN and CDR2 is SYDVKM. The CDR3 region is CASRQTGGYGYTF. In nucleotides, the CDR3 is TGTGCCAGCAGACAGACAGGGGGCTATGGCTACACCTTC.

The rearrangement links TRBV10-3 to TRBJ1-4; possibly TRBD1 for D (6 bases). The CDR3 spans 13 residues. Germline V gene data show CDR1 as ENHRY and CDR2 as SYGVKD. V was shortened by 7 bases and J by 8 bases, with 14 bases between the two germline ends. The CDR3 nucleotides are TGTGCCATCAAAGGGGGAGTCAGGGAAAAACTGTTTTTT. Encoded protein: CAIKGGVREKLFF.

This chain's CDR3 is CASSLRQNTEAFF. The CDR3 DNA is TGCGCCAGCAGCCTCCGACAGAACACTGAAGCTTTCTTT. The chain combines TRBV4-3 with TRBJ1-1; D is ambiguous. This CDR3 region has 13 residues. Trimming left V 4 bases short and J 1 base short, with 7 bases between. CDR1 and CDR2 from the germline V gene are LGHNA and YSLEER.

The CDR3 reads CASSLELTGRGTGELFF. As DNA, the CDR3 is TGTGCCAGCAGCTTGGAGTTGACGGGGAGGGGCACCGGGGAGCTGTTTTTT. V usage is TRBV5-5 and J usage is TRBJ2-2, with 7 bases that match TRBD2. CDR3 length: 17 amino acids. The germline gives CDR1 SGHKS, CDR2 YYEKEE (reference sequence). The trim removed 0 bases at V and 4 bases at J, leaving 9 bases unmatched.

Worth noting for this clone: This same CDR3 is encoded by further DNA sequences in the sample. The genes are TRBV2 and TRBJ1-5; no clear D. The CDR3 has 13 residues. CDR1 and CDR2 (germline): SNHLY, FYNNEI. The germline V and J ends were trimmed by 7 bases and 1 base, with 8 bases remaining between them. The CDR3 coding sequence is TGTGCCAGCACCCGAGGGAGCAATCAGCCCCAGCATTTT. Translation gives CASTRGSNQPQHF.

The gene calls are TRBV4-2 and TRBJ2-5, with 13 bases lining up with TRBD2. V shed 4 bases and J 3 bases; nucleotides not matched to a gene: 5. This CDR3 is built from 16 residues. CDR1 and CDR2 (germline): LGHNA, YNFKEQ. The chain's CDR3 is CASSPGLAGKEETQYF. CDR3 DNA: TGTGCCAGCAGCCCGGGACTAGCGGGGAAGGAAGAGACCCAGTACTTC.